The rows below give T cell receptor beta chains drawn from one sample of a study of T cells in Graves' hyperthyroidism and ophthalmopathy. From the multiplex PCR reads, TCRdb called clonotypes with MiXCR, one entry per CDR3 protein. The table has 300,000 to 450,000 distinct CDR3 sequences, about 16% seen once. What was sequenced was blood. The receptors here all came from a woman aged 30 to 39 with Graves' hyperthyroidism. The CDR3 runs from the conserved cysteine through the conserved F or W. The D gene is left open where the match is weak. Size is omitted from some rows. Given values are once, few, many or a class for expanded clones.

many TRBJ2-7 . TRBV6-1 TGTGCCAGCAGTTCCGGAGGAGGGGGGGCGGACAGGTTTTACGAGCAGTACTTC CASSSGGGGADRFYEQYF
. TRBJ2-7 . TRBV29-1 TGCAGCGTTTCTTTATGGGGGGGCATTTCCTACGAGCAGTACTTC CSVSLWGGISYEQYF
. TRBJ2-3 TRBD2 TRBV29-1 TGCAGCGGGGGGGACTATCTTAACACAGATACGCAGTATTTT CSGGDYLNTDTQYF
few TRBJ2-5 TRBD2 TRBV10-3 TGTGCCACCCCACAGGGACTAGCGGGAGGGCGGGAGACCCAGTACTTC CATPQGLAGGRETQYF
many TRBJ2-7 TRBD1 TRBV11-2 TGTGCCAGCAGCCCGGACAGGTCCGGCGAGCAGTACTTC CASSPDRSGEQYF
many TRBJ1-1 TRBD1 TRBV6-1 TGTGCCAGCAGTCCATCGACAGGGCTCGACACTGAAGCTTTCTTT CASSPSTGLDTEAFF
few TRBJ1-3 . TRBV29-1 TGCAGCGTTGACGACAGGAGCTCTGGAAACACCATATATTTT CSVDDRSSGNTIYF
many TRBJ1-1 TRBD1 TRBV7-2 TGTGCCAGCAACAGACAGGGGATCGGCACTGAAGCTTTCTTT CASNRQGIGTEAFF
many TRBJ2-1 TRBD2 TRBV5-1 TGCGCCAGCAGCTTACCCGGACTAGCGGGAGGTCCCAATGAGCAGTTCTTC CASSLPGLAGGPNEQFF
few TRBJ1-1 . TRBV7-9 TGTGCCAGCAGCCAGGCGGCAGGGGTCACTGAAGCTTTCTTT CASSQAAGVTEAFF
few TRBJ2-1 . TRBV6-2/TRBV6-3 TGTGCCAGCAGGACGCGGGAAACCCCCTACAATGAGCAGTTCTTC CASRTRETPYNEQFF
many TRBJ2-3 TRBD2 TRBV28 TGTGCCAGCACCTGGGGAGGGAGAACAGATACGCAGTATTTT CASTWGGRTDTQYF
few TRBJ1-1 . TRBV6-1 TGTGCCAGCGGGGACACAAACACTGAAGCTTTCTTT CASGDTNTEAFF
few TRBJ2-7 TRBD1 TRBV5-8 TGTGCCAGCAGCGTTCAGGGGGCGAATATCCTACGGGAGCAGTACTTC CASSVQGANILREQYF
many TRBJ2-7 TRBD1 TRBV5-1 TGCGCCAGCAGCCTCGACAGGGCCCCCTACGAGCAGTACTTC CASSLDRAPYEQYF
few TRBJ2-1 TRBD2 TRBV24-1 TGTGCCACCAGTGAGGCTAGCGGATACAATGAGCAGTTCTTC CATSEASGYNEQFF
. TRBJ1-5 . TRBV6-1 TGTGCCAGCAGTAAGGACAATCAGCCCCAGCATTTT CASSKDNQPQHF
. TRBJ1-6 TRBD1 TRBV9 TGTGCCAGCAGCGTAGTGGGGCCCGGACAGGGGAGGAATTCACCCCTCCACTTT CASSVVGPGQGRNSPLHF
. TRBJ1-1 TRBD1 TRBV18 TGTGCCAGCTCAGGGACAGGGAGCACTGAAGCTTTCTTT CASSGTGSTEAFF
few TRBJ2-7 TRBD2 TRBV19 TGTGCCAGTAGTAAACCCCAGCGGGAGATCGACGAGCAGTACTTC CASSKPQREIDEQYF
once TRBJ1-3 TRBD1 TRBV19 TGTGCCACCCAGACAGGGTTCGGCACCATATATTTT CATQTGFGTIYF
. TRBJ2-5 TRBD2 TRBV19 TGTGCCAGCGGGGGGAAAGAGACCCAGTACTTC CASGGKETQYF
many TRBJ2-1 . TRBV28 TGTGCCAGCACCGAGACAGGTGGATCCTACAATGAGCAGTTCTTC CASTETGGSYNEQFF
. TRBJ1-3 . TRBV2 TGTGCCAGCAGTGAGGATGAAGGGGACGGAAACACCATATATTTT CASSEDEGDGNTIYF
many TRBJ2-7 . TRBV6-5 TGTGCCAGCTCAAAGCACCACAGGCCTGACTACGAGCAGTACTTC CASSKHHRPDYEQYF
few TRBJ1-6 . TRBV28 TGTGCCAGCAGTTTAGGGGGAGAGGGTTCACCCCTCCACTTT CASSLGGEGSPLHF
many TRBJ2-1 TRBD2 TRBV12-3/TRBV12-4 TGTGCCAGCGGGAGGACTAGCTACAATGAGCAGTTCTTC CASGRTSYNEQFF
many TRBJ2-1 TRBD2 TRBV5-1 TGCGCCAGCAGCTGGGGGACTAGCGGGATGCTCAATGAGCAGTTCTTC CASSWGTSGMLNEQFF
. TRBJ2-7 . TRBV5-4 TGTGCCAGCAGTTACAAGAATACCTACGAGCAGTACTTC CASSYKNTYEQYF
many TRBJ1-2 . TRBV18 TGTGCCAGCTCACCGGACAATTACTATGGCTACACCTTC CASSPDNYYGYTF